This T cell receptor (beta chain) was documented in a study of T cells in Graves' hyperthyroidism and ophthalmopathy. Study-wide results and caveats: In the blood, most expanded thyroid clonotypes above 0.001 appeared as well.

This clonotype has a handful of counts. The antigen is unknown. There were TCR beta CDR3 regions amplified from RNA transcripts. Primed by the HTBI set, a first-round RT-PCR was run on the TCR CDR3. TCRdb reprocessed the multiplex PCR reads with MiXCR, giving one entry per CDR3 protein. The sample holds a few hundred thousand distinct CDR3 sequences, over 11% seen once. The V and J ends lost 10 bases and 7 bases respectively, with 19 bases between them. This CDR3 has 13 amino acids. Germline loops: CDR1 MNHNS, CDR2 SASEGT. Lactation, pregnancy, other autoimmune disease or uncontrolled infection excluded patients. Blood from later-ophthalmopathy patients was taken at first hyperthyroidism diagnosis.

The specimen sequenced was blood. The gene calls are TRBV6-1 and TRBJ1-2; D is possibly TRBD1 (5 bases). The origin of this receptor is a woman in her twenties or thirties with Graves' hyperthyroidism that later progressed to Graves' ophthalmopathy. CDR3 bases: TGTGCCACCACATTCGGGACGCAGGGTGGCTACACCTTC. Translated: CATTFGTQGGYTF.